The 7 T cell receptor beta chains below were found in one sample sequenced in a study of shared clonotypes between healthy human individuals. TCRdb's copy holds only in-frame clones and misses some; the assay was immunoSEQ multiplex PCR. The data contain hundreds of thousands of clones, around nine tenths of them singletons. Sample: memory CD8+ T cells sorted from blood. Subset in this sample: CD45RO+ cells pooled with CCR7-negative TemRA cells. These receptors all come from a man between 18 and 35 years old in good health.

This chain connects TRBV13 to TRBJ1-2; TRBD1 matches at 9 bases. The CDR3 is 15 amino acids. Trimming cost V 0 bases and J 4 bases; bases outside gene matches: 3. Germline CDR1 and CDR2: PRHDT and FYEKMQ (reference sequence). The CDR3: CASSLGGQGFYGYTF. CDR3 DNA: TGTGCCAGCAGCTTAGGAGGACAGGGGTTCTATGGCTACACCTTC.

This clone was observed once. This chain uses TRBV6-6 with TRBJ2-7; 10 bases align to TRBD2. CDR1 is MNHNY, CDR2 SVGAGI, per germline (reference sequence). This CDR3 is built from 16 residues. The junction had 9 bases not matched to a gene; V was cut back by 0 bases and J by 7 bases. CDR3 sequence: CASSYSSLAGVLEQYF. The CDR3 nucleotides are TGTGCCAGCAGTTACTCGTCCCTAGCGGGAGTGCTGGAGCAGTACTTC.

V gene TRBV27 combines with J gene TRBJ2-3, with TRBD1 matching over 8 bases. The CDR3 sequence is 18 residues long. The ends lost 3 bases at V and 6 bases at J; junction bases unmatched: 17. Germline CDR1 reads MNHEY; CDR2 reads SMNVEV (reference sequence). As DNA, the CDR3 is TGTGCCAGCAGTTTCCATCCAACTTCGGGGACAGGTGCGGATACGCAGTATTTT. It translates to CASSFHPTSGTGADTQYF.

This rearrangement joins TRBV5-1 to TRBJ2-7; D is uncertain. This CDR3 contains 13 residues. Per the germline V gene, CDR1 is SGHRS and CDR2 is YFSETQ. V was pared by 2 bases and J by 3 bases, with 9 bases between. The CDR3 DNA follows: TGCGCCAGCAGCTTAGGACCAGACTACGAGCAGTACTTC. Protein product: CASSLGPDYEQYF. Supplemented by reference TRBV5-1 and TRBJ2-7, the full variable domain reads KAGVTQTPRYLIKTRGQQVTLSCSPISGHRSVSWYQQTPGQGLQFLFEYFSETQRNKGNFPGRFSGRQFSNSRSEMNVSTLELGDSALYLCASSLGPDYEQYFGPGTRLTVT.

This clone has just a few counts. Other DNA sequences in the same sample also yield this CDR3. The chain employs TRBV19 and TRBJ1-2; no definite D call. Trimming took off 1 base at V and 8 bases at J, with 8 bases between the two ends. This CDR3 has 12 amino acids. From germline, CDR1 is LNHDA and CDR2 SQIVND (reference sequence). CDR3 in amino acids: CASSIGVFGYTF. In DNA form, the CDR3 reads TGTGCCAGTAGTATAGGGGTCTTCGGCTACACCTTC.

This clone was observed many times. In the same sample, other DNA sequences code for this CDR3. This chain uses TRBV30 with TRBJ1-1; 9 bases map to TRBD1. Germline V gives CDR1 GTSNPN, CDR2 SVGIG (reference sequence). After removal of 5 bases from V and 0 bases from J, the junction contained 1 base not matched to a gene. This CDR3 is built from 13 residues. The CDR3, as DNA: TGTGCCTGGGGACAGGGGATGAACACTGAAGCTTTCTTT. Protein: CAWGQGMNTEAFF.

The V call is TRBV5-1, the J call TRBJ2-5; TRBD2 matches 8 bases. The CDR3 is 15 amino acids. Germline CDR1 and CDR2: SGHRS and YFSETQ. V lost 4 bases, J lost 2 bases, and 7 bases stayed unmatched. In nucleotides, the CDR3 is TGCGCCAGCAGCCCCCGGGGCGGGGGGCAAGAGACCCAGTACTTC. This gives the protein CASSPRGGGQETQYF.